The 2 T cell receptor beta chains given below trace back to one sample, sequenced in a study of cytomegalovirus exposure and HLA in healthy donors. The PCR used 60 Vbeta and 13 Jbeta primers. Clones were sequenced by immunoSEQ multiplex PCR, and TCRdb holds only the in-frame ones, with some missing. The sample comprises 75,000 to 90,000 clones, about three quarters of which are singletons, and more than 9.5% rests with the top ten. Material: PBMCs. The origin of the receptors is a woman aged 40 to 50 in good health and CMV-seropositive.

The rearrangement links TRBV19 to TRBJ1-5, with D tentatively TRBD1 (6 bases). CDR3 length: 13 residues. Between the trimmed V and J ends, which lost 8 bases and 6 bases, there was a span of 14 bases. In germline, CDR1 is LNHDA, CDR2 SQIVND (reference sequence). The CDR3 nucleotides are TGTGCCAGTGCACAGGGAGATAGTCAGCCCCAGCATTTT. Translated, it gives CASAQGDSQPQHF.

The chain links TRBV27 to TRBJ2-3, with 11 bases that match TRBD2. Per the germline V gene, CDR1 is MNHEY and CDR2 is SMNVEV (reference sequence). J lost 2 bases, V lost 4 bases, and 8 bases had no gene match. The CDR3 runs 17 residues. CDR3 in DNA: TGTGCCAGCAGTTCGATCACTAGCGGGGGTATCACAGATACGCAGTATTTT. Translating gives CASSSITSGGITDTQYF.